Shown below are 12 T cell receptor beta chains from a single sample sequenced in a study of CD4 T cells in relation to SARS-CoV-2 and coronaviruses. Data came from immunoSEQ multiplex PCR; TCRdb stores just in-frame clones and leaves some out. The sample records tens of thousands of clones, around 85% being singletons. The sequencing sample was made of memory CD4+ T cells from PBMCs. Source of these receptors: an adult with COVID-19.

This chain connects TRBV2 to TRBJ2-1, with 10 positions matching TRBD1. Trimming at V came to 6 bases and at J to 2 bases, leaving 4 bases not matched to a gene. In germline, CDR1 is SNHLY, CDR2 FYNNEI. CDR3 length equals 15 residues. Here the CDR3 reads CASRSGQGTYNEQFF. In nucleotides, the CDR3 is TGTGCCAGCAGATCGGGACAGGGGACCTACAATGAGCAGTTCTTC.

V and J are TRBV28 and TRBJ2-7; no clear D gene. Germline assignment: CDR1 MDHEN and CDR2 SYDVKM. Trimming pared 3 bases from V and 3 bases from J, leaving 9 bases between. This CDR3 comprises 13 residues. The CDR3 DNA reads TGTGCCAGCAGTTTGTCCGCGAACTACGAGCAGTACTTC. Its protein product is CASSLSANYEQYF.

The chain combines TRBV28 with TRBJ2-3, with 8 bases aligning to TRBD2. Looked up from germline, CDR1 is MDHEN and CDR2 is SYDVKM. With 7 bases clipped from V and 8 bases from J, the junction kept 11 bases outside the gene matches. CDR3 length: 14 residues. The CDR3 DNA reads TGTGCCAGCATCCGAACAGGACTAGCTAGTACGCAGTATTTT. Translated: CASIRTGLASTQYF.

The CDR3 is CASSSPLSGREETQYF. CDR3 nucleotide sequence: TGTGCCAGCAGTTCCCCCCTTTCCGGGAGAGAAGAGACCCAGTACTTC. V is TRBV6-5 and J is TRBJ2-5; a possible D gene is TRBD2 (6 bases). Germline V gene lookup returns CDR1 MNHEY and CDR2 SVGAGI. Trimming shortened V by 4 bases and J by 3 bases, and 18 bases separated the two germline ends. This CDR3 spans 16 amino acids.

The genes are TRBV2 and TRBJ2-1; 11 bases fit TRBD2. V trimming: 6 bases; J trimming: 3 bases; junction bases outside the gene matches: 7. Germline lookup yields CDR1 SNHLY and CDR2 FYNNEI. This CDR3 spans 16 amino acids. CDR3 coding DNA: TGTGCCAGCAGGTACACAACTAGCGGGAGCTACAATGAGCAGTTCTTC. It encodes CASRYTTSGSYNEQFF.

The chain carries TRBV28 and TRBJ1-6, with a tentative D call TRBD1 (6 bases). Per the germline V gene, CDR1 is MDHEN and CDR2 is SYDVKM. V lost 5 bases and J lost 7, with 18 bases in between. CDR3 length equals 16 residues. CDR3 sequence reads: CASSRTRGGLNSPLHF. CDR3 in DNA: TGTGCCAGCAGTCGTACGAGGGGGGGGCTCAATTCACCCCTCCACTTT.

The gene calls are TRBV6-6 and TRBJ2-7; D is perhaps TRBD1 (6 bases). The CDR3 covers 13 residues. V was shortened by 6 bases and J by 3 bases, with 12 bases between the two germline ends. Germline V gene data show CDR1 as MNHNY and CDR2 as SVGAGI (reference sequence). The CDR3 region has the DNA TGTGCCAGCAGGCAGGGGCCCGGCTACGAGCAGTACTTC. Translation gives CASRQGPGYEQYF.

The rearrangement links TRBV10-3 to TRBJ2-3, with D possibly matching TRBD2 (6 bases). CDR3 length: 12 amino acids. Trimming stripped 8 bases from V and 3 bases from J, with 9 bases between. Looked up from germline, CDR1 is ENHRY and CDR2 is SYGVKD. This CDR3 reads CAIQEGTDTQYF. The CDR3 DNA sequence: TGTGCCATCCAGGAGGGTACAGATACGCAGTATTTT.

This chain joins TRBV6-5 and TRBJ2-3, with D perhaps TRBD2 (5 bases). This CDR3 is 13 amino acids long. Per germline, CDR1 MNHEY and CDR2 SVGAGI. Trimming removed 6 bases from V and 0 bases from J, with 7 bases in between. In DNA, the CDR3 is TGTGCCAGCAGGTGGACTAGCACAGATACGCAGTATTTT. It translates to CASRWTSTDTQYF.

This rearrangement joins TRBV2 to TRBJ2-1; tentatively, D is TRBD1 or TRBD2 (5 bases each). The CDR3 runs 12 residues. Trimming took 7 bases from V and 8 from J, leaving 12 bases between them. From germline, CDR1 is SNHLY and CDR2 FYNNEI. The CDR3 DNA sequence: TGTGCCAGCACGGCGAGGGGCGATGAGCAGTTCTTC. The encoded protein is CASTARGDEQFF.

The CDR3 spells CASNGRDTQYF. In DNA form, the CDR3 reads TGTGCCAGCAATGGCCGGGATACGCAGTATTTT. This rearrangement joins TRBV7-9 to TRBJ2-3; D gene unclear. The germline V and J ends were trimmed by 7 bases and 6 bases, with 8 bases remaining between them. Germline CDR1 SEHNR, CDR2 FQNEAQ (reference sequence). This CDR3 has 11 amino acids.

This clone appeared once. V and J are TRBV19 and TRBJ2-7; a weak D match, TRBD1 (6 bases). V shed 5 bases and J shed 3 bases, with 17 bases lying between them. The V gene's germline CDR1 is LNHDA and CDR2 SQIVND (reference sequence). The length of the CDR3 is 15 residues. The CDR3 nucleotides are TGTGCCAGTAGTCCTACGGACAGAGGGGGCTACGAGCAGTACTTC. Encoded protein: CASSPTDRGGYEQYF.